Below are 17 T cell receptor beta chains sequenced from a single sample in a study of T cells in Graves' hyperthyroidism and ophthalmopathy. RNA transcripts provided the source from which TCR beta CDR3 regions were amplified. With the HTBI primer set, the TCR CDR3 went through a first round of RT-PCR. TCRdb independently ran MiXCR on the multiplex PCR reads; one entry per CDR3 protein. The sample lists about 380,000 distinct CDR3 sequences, roughly 14% occurring once. Sequencing was done on a sample of blood. All receptors derive from a man aged 25-40 years with Graves' hyperthyroidism that later progressed to Graves' ophthalmopathy.

The chain recombines TRBV3-1 with TRBJ2-3, with D tentatively TRBD2 (7 bases). The V and J ends lost 1 base and 4 bases respectively, with 12 bases between them. This CDR3 has 15 residues. Germline CDR1 reads LGHDT; CDR2 reads YNNKEL (reference sequence). In nucleotides, the CDR3 is TGTGCCAGCAGCCAAGCGGGGGGCGGCGCAGATACGCAGTATTTT. Translated, it gives CASSQAGGGADTQYF.

The sample holds many counts of this clonotype. The V gene is TRBV19, the J gene TRBJ1-1, with a tentative D call TRBD1 (6 bases). V lost 1 base, J lost 1 base, and 10 bases lay in between. Germline V lookup: CDR1 LNHDA, CDR2 SQIVND (reference sequence). The CDR3 sequence is 15 residues long. The CDR3 spells CASSIAADRNTEAFF. The CDR3 region has the DNA TGTGCCAGTAGTATAGCCGCGGACAGGAACACTGAAGCTTTCTTT.

This clonotype was counted a few times. The V gene is TRBV15, the J gene TRBJ2-3; TRBD2 agrees at 9 bases. This CDR3 has 17 amino acids. Trimming cost V 0 bases and J 4 bases; bases outside gene matches: 8. Germline V lookup: CDR1 LNHNV, CDR2 YYDKDF (reference sequence). The CDR3 sequence is CATSRDQAGGWSDTQYF. Written as DNA, the CDR3 is TGTGCCACCAGCAGAGATCAGGCGGGGGGGTGGTCAGATACGCAGTATTTT.

This clonotype was recorded a few times. This chain uses TRBV20-1 with TRBJ2-7; D is ambiguous. The germline CDR1 and CDR2 sequences are DFQATT and SNEGSKA (reference sequence). The CDR3 is made up of 13 amino acids. Deletions cut 6 bases from V and 3 bases from J, with 15 bases between. The DNA for the CDR3 is TGCAGTGCCGTTGGACCGCTAAACTACGAGCAGTACTTC. Amino acid sequence: CSAVGPLNYEQYF.

The chain combines TRBV3-1 with TRBJ2-2, with D perhaps being TRBD1 or TRBD2 (5 bases each). CDR1 is LGHDT, CDR2 YNNKEL, per germline (reference sequence). Trimming took off 1 base at V and 0 bases at J, with 6 bases between the two ends. CDR3 size: 15 residues. CDR3 in amino acids: CASSQGGTNTGELFF. CDR3 in DNA: TGTGCCAGCAGCCAAGGGGGGACGAACACCGGGGAGCTGTTTTTT.

This clonotype was counted between two and nine times. The chain's CDR3 is CASSYSRGQETQYF. The DNA for the CDR3 is TGTGCCAGCAGTTATAGCAGGGGGCAAGAGACCCAGTACTTC. The genes are TRBV27 and TRBJ2-5; TRBD1 aligns across 7 bases. Germline assignment: CDR1 MNHEY and CDR2 SMNVEV (reference sequence). Losses at the gene ends were 4 bases for V and 2 bases for J; bases not matched to a gene: 4. The CDR3 sequence is 14 residues long.

The chain's CDR3 is CASSAPGRFSTDTQYF. As DNA, the CDR3 is TGTGCCAGCAGCGCCCCGGGACGGTTTAGCACAGATACGCAGTATTTT. The J gene is TRBJ2-3, the V gene TRBV7-8; D possibly matches TRBD1 or TRBD2 (5 bases each). V was clipped by 5 bases and J by 0 bases, with 15 bases between them. Germline V gene data show CDR1 as SGHVS and CDR2 as FQNEAQ. This CDR3 is built from 16 residues.

The chain uses TRBV4-1 and TRBJ1-4; TRBD1 is a possible D gene (6 bases). From germline, CDR1 is MGHRA and CDR2 YSYEKL. This CDR3 region has 15 residues. Trimming shortened V by 1 base and J by 3 bases, and 9 bases separated the two germline ends. CDR3 residues: CASSQGDRSNEKLFF. DNA of the CDR3: TGCGCCAGCAGCCAAGGCGACAGGTCTAATGAAAAACTGTTTTTT.

There are many counts of this clonotype. The chain carries TRBV5-1 and TRBJ2-2, with 12 bases that match TRBD2. This CDR3 region has 16 residues. With 4 bases clipped from V and 3 bases from J, the junction kept 4 bases outside the gene matches. CDR1 and CDR2 from the germline V gene are SGHRS and YFSETQ. CDR3 in DNA: TGCGCCAGCAGCCCCAGACTAGCGGGGGACACCGGGGAGCTGTTTTTT. This sequence encodes CASSPRLAGDTGELFF.

The sample holds many counts of this clonotype. The chain has TRBV7-2 and TRBJ1-5, with D perhaps matching TRBD1 (6 bases). This CDR3 is built from 15 residues. CDR1 and CDR2 (germline): SGHTA, FQGNSA. V shed 1 base and J shed 4 bases, with 11 bases lying between them. CDR3 amino acids: CASSLDRDKNQPQHF. The CDR3 nucleotides are TGTGCCAGCAGCTTAGACAGGGATAAGAATCAGCCCCAGCATTTT.

This clonotype has only a few counts. The chain has TRBV20-1 and TRBJ1-6; 9 positions match TRBD1. Trimming removed 6 bases from V and 14 bases from J; junction bases left unmatched: 11. The CDR3 spans 13 residues. Germline CDR1 DFQATT, CDR2 SNEGSKA (reference sequence). The CDR3 here is CSAMGQGLMSLHF. CDR3 coding DNA: TGCAGTGCCATGGGACAGGGCCTTATGTCCCTCCACTTT.

A few counts support this clonotype. This rearrangement joins TRBV25-1 to TRBJ1-3; D gene uncertain. Germline V gives CDR1 MGHDK, CDR2 SYGVNS. This CDR3 has 15 residues. The V gene lost 0 bases and the J gene lost 0 bases, with 6 bases spanning the gap. CDR3 region: CASSEYGLSGNTIYF. Written as DNA, the CDR3 is TGTGCCAGCAGTGAATACGGGCTCTCTGGAAACACCATATATTTT.

This chain links TRBV14 with TRBJ2-1; TRBD2 matches 8 bases. Germline V CDR1 and CDR2: SGHDN, FVKESK. This CDR3 has 16 amino acids. V was pared by 4 bases and J by 4 bases, with 9 bases of the junction left unmatched. The CDR3 DNA is TGTGCCAGCAGCCTCCCGGCGGGGGGCTTTTACAATGAGCAGTTCTTC. Its protein product is CASSLPAGGFYNEQFF.

This clonotype was counted at least ten times. The CDR3 bases are TGCAGCGTTGAATTTAGTCGAACCCTACGGGAGCAGTACTTC. This sequence encodes CSVEFSRTLREQYF. V usage is TRBV29-1 and J usage is TRBJ2-7; unclear D gene. This CDR3 comprises 14 residues. The V end was cut by 2 bases, the J end by 7 bases, with 18 bases between. Germline lookup yields CDR1 SQVTM and CDR2 ANQGSEA.

The chain is built from TRBV6-1 and TRBJ2-1; D might be TRBD1 or TRBD2, each matching 5 bases. Trimming took off 6 bases at V and 10 bases at J, with 10 bases between the two ends. The germline V gene encodes CDR1 MNHNS and CDR2 SASEGT. This CDR3 region has 11 residues. The chain's CDR3 is CASRKRTEQFF. The CDR3 DNA is TGTGCCAGCAGAAAGCGGACAGAGCAGTTCTTC.

This clonotype was counted only a few times. The J gene is TRBJ2-7, the V gene TRBV14, with D unresolved. Trimming left V 1 base short and J 7 bases short, with 14 bases between. The CDR3 contains 14 residues. Per the germline V gene, CDR1 is SGHDN and CDR2 is FVKESK. The chain's CDR3 is CASSQALASVEQYF. CDR3 DNA sequence: TGTGCCAGCAGCCAAGCTTTGGCATCCGTGGAGCAGTACTTC.

This chain uses TRBV19 with TRBJ2-7; 8 positions match TRBD2. There are 14 residues in the CDR3. CDR1 and CDR2 (germline): LNHDA, SQIVND (reference sequence). V was clipped by 8 bases and J by 0 bases; unmatched bases: 6. CDR3 bases: TGTGCCAGTGAGAAGCGGGAGAGCTCCTACGAGCAGTACTTC. Translating gives CASEKRESSYEQYF.